This T cell receptor (beta chain) was captured by sequencing in a study of shared clonotypes between healthy human individuals (dated by TCRdb to the early 2020s). A note on the overall study: A couple of women and three men aged 18 to 49 years were included in the cohort. Blood TCR repertoires of five healthy adults were deeply sequenced to estimate repertoire size and the extent of clonotype sharing between individuals. For each donor, CD4 naive and CD4 memory were each run on three plates, CD8 naive on two plates, and CD8 memory on one plate. Leukapheresis yielded between about 0.8 and 9.5 billion PBMCs per donor. To increase sequencing depth and limit assay-specific biases, different laboratories used diverse techniques to prepare libraries and sequence TCR repertoires.

Using the deep immunoSEQ assay, TCR CDR3 regions were amplified from genomic DNA by multiplex PCR. For each cell subset, the extracted genomic DNA was distributed evenly across all wells of several immunoSEQ 96-well plates, and each plate served as one replicate. For sorted subsets, around 200 ng genomic DNA, equal to 30,000 to 35,000 T cell genomes, was loaded into each replicate PCR. The purified libraries were quantified using a Qubit 3.0 fluorometer, sized with a Bioanalyzer 2100, and then quantified again using the KAPA Library Quantification kit. Every immunoSEQ 96-well plate was sequenced on a dedicated single-read 150-cycle Illumina NextSeq 550 flow cell. The authors processed their data as follows. The immunoSEQ output contained only junctional sequences without quality scores, so filtering could not match that applied to full-length reads. To assign V/J genes and CDR3, sequences were annotated against IMGT germline references using PyIR, a Python wrapper for IgBLAST v1.9. Reads were removed for weak V/J assignments (E-value above 1e-6), missing CDR3, stop codons, out-of-frame junctions, or ambiguous translated residues. A V3J clonotype was defined by an identical inferred V gene, J gene, and CDR3 amino acid sequence. Percentage overlap between repertoires was calculated by dividing the number of shared unique clonotypes by the size of the smaller repertoire. Richness of each repertoire was evaluated using RTK rarefaction, the Chao1 estimator, and Recon v2.1 estimates of unobserved clonotypes. OLGA was used to compute generation probabilities for all TCRbeta clonotypes that the gDNA method yielded from a few donors. In its TCRdb copy, this immuneACCESS table keeps in-frame sequences only and misses some clones. Where compared with another copy, unresolved V genes explain less than half of these, and the others have no known cause. The V and J calls and clone size come from that table; D and trimming were worked out from the DNA. The sample table contains 950,000 to 1,300,000 clones; only one count was recorded for approximately 70% of them. The biggest ten clones account for about 1.5% of the sample.

What the research found in general, with its limitations: When four donors were compared, the shared fraction of clonotypes was 5% to 6.5% for naive CD4, over 3% for naive CD8, roughly 2.3% for memory CD4, and 0.4% for memory CD8. The genetic and exposure-history diversity represented was limited by the small number of donors. Sampling was limited to blood, and TCR repertoires in tissue likely differ from TCR repertoires in blood. Incomplete sequencing was indicated by rarefaction of sorted-subset datasets, despite the large sequencing depth. Larger estimated clonotype richness was generally found for naive subsets than for memory subsets. Pairwise subsampling led to the expectation that sequencing depth would affect the degree of clonotype sharing among donors. Clonotypes shared by all four sorted-subset donors showed higher generation probabilities than non-shared clonotypes.

In the case of this clone: Its antigen is not yet known. The sample holds no much larger clone one base away, and base qualities are not on file.

Healthy HIV-negative adults with no recently reported acute infections or vaccinations were included as donors. Every donor was a Caucasian adult residing in Nashville, Tennessee, USA. CD4+ T cells were enriched by magnetic negative selection; naive cells were then positively selected on CD45RA, and the negative fraction formed the memory subset. After blood collection by leukapheresis, PBMCs were isolated using Ficoll-Histopaque density gradient centrifugation and then cryopreserved in the vapor phase of liquid nitrogen. Analytical flow cytometry was used to check the purity and quantity of every magnetically sorted T cell population. From each sorted fraction, genomic DNA was isolated and quantified by UV absorbance on a Nanodrop 2000c. The germline V gene yields SGHNT for CDR1 and YENEEA for CDR2. Trimming takes 1 base from V and 2 bases from J, and the germline ends sit 6 bases apart. Counted from cysteine to phenylalanine, this CDR3 has 13 amino acids. The sequence is cut down to CDR3 DNA, 39 bases in frame from base 1.

The TCR comes from a man aged 18-30 years in good health. Recombination linked TRBV11-3 to TRBJ2-7; the D region is possibly TRBD1 or TRBD2, each matching across 5 bases. The specimen was memory CD4+ T cells sorted from blood. What the cell subset or site label conveys for this sample: CD45RA-negative fraction. Here the CDR3 is given as CASSLVGPYEQYF. The bases are TGTGCCAGCAGCTTAGTGGGACCCTACGAGCAGTACTTC.